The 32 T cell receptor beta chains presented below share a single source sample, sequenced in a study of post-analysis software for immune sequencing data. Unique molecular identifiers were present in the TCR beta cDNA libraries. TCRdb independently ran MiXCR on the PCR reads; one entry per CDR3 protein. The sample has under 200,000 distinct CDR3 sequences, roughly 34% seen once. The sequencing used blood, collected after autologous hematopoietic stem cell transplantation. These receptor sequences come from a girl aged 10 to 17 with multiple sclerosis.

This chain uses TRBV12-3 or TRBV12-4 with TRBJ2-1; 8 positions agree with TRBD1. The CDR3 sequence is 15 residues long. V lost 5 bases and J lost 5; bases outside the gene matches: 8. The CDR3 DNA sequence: TGTGCCAGCAGTCGTCGGACAGGGAGAGACAATGAGCAGTTCTTC. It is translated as CASSRRTGRDNEQFF.

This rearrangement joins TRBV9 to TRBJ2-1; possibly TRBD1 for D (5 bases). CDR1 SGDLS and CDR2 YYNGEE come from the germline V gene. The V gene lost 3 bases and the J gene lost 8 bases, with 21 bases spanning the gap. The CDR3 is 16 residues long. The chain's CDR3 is CASSAPSTVPRDEQFF. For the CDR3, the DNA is TGTGCCAGCAGCGCCCCTTCGACAGTACCTAGGGATGAGCAGTTCTTC.

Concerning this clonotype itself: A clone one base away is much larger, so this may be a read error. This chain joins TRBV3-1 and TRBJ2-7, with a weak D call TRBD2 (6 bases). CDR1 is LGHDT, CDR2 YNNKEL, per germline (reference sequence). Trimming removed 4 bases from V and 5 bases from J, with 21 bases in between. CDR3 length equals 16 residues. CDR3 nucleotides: TGTGCCAGCAGCCTAGGGGTCCTAGCGCAAAACGACGAGCAGTACTTC. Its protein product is CASSLGVLAQNDEQYF.

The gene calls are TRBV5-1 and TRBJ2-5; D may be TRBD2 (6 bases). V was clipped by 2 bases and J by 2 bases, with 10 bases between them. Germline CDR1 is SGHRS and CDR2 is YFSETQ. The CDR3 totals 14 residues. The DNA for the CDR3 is TGCGCCAGCAGCTTTACTAGCAGTCAAGAGACCCAGTACTTC. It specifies CASSFTSSQETQYF.

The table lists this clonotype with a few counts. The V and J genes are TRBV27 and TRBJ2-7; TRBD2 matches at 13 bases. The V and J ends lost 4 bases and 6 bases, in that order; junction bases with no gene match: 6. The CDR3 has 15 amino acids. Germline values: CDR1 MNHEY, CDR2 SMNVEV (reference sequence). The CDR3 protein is CASSSGLAGVSEQYF. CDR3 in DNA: TGTGCCAGCAGTTCCGGACTAGCGGGAGTAAGCGAGCAGTACTTC.

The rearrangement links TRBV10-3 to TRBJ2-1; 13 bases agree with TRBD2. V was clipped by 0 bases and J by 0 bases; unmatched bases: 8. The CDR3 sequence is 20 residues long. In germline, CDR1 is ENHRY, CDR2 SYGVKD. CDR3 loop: CAISESGTSGVGSSYNEQFF. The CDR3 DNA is TGTGCCATCAGTGAGTCAGGGACTAGCGGGGTGGGGAGCTCCTACAATGAGCAGTTCTTC.

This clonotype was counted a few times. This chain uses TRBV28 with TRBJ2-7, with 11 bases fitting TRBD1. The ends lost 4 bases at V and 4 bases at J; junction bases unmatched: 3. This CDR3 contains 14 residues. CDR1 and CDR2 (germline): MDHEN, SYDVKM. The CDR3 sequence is CASSSGTGGYEQYF. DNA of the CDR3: TGTGCCAGCAGTTCCGGGACAGGGGGGTACGAGCAGTACTTC.

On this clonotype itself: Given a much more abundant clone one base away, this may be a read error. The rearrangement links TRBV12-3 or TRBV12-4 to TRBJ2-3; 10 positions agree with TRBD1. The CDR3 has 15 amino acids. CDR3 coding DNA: TGTGCCAGCAGTCCACTGACAGGGGGCACAGATACGGAGTATTTT. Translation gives CASSPLTGGTDTEYF.

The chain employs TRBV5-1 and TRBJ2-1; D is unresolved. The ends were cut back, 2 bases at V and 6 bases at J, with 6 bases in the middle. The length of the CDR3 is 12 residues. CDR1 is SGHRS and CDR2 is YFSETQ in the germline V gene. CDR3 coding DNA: TGCGCCAGCAGCTTTCCTCGCAATGAGCAGTTCTTC. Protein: CASSFPRNEQFF. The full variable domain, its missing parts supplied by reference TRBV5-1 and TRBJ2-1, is KAGVTQTPRYLIKTRGQQVTLSCSPISGHRSVSWYQQTPGQGLQFLFEYFSETQRNKGNFPGRFSGRQFSNSRSEMNVSTLELGDSALYLCASSFPRNEQFFGPGTRLTVL.

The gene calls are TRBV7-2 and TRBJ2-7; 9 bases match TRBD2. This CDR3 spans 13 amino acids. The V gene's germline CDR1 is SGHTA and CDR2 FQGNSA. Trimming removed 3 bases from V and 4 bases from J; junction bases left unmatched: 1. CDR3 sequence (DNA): TGTGCCAGCAGCTTTACTAGCGGGTACGAGCAGTACTTC. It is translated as CASSFTSGYEQYF.

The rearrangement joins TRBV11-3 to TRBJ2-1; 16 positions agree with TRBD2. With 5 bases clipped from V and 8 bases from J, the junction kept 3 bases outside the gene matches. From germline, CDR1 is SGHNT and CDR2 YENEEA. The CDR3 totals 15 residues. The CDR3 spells CASSVGLAGGHEQFF. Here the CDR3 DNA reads TGTGCCAGCAGCGTGGGACTAGCGGGGGGGCATGAGCAGTTCTTC.

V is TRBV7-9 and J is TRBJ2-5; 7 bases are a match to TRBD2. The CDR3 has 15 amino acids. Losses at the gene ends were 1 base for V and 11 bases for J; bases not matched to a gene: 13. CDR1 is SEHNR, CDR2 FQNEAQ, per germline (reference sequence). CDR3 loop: CASSLGSGTSGEQYF. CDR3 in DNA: TGTGCCAGCAGCTTAGGGAGCGGGACCTCTGGGGAGCAGTACTTC.

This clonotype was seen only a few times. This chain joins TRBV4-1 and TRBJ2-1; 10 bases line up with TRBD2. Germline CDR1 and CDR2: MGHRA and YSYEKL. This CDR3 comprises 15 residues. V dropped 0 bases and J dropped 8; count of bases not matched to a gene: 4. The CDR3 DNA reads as TGCGCCAGCAGCCAAGAGGCTAGCGGGAGATATGAGCAGTTCTTC. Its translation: CASSQEASGRYEQFF.

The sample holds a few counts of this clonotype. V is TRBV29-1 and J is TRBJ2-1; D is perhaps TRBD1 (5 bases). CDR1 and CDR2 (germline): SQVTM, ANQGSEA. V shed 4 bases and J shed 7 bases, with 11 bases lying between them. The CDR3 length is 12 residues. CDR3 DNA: TGCAGCGTTGTCGACAGAGCGAATGAGCAGTTCTTC. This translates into CSVVDRANEQFF.

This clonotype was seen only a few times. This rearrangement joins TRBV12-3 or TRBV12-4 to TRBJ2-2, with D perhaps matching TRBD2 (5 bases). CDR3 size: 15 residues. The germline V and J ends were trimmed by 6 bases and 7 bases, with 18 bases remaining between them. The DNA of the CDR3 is TGTGCCAGCAGACTGAGCGGTGGGCGGTTCGGGGAGCTGTTTTTT. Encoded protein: CASRLSGGRFGELFF.

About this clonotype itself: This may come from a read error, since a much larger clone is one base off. The chain's CDR3 is CASQFTGDRGWGHTF. The CDR3 DNA follows: TGTGCCAGCCAGTTTACAGGGGACAGGGGATGGGGCCACACCTTC. The rearrangement links TRBV28 to TRBJ1-2; 10 nucleotides match TRBD1. Germline V lookup: CDR1 MDHEN, CDR2 SYDVKM. The junction had 18 bases not matched to a gene; V was cut back by 8 bases and J by 12 bases. The CDR3 runs 15 residues.

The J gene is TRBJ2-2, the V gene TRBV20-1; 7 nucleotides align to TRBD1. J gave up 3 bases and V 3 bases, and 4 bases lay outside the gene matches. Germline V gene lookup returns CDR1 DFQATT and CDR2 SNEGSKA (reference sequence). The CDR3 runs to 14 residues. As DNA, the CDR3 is TGCAGTGCTAGCGGGACAGTAGACACCGGGGAGCTGTTTTTT. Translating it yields CSASGTVDTGELFF.

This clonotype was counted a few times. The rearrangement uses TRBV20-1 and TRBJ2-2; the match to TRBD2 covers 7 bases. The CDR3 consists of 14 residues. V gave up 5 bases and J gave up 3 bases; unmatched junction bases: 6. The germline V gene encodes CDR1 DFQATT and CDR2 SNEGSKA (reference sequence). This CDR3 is CSARAGSDTGELFF. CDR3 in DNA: TGCAGTGCTCGAGCGGGATCGGACACCGGGGAGCTGTTTTTT.

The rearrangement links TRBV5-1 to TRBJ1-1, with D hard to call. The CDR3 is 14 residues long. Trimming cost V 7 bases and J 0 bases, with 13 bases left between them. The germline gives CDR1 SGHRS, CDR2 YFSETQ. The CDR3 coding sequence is TGCGCCAGCTCTCTGAGGTCCTTGAACACTGAAGCTTTCTTT. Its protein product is CASSLRSLNTEAFF.

This CDR3 is CASSLAVTLNTEAFF. The CDR3 DNA reads TGCGCCAGCAGCTTGGCTGTCACACTGAACACTGAAGCTTTCTTT. The J gene is TRBJ1-1, the V gene TRBV5-1; no reliable D call. The CDR3 length is 15 residues. V dropped 0 bases and J dropped 0 bases, with 9 bases sitting between them. Germline V gene data show CDR1 as SGHRS and CDR2 as YFSETQ.

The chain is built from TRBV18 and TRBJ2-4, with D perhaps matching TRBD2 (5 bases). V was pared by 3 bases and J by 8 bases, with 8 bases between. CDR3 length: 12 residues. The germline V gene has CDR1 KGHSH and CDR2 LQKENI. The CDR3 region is CASSPNGDIQYF. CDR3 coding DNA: TGTGCCAGCTCACCTAACGGGGACATTCAGTACTTC. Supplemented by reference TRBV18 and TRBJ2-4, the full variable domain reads NAGVMQNPRHLVRRRGQEARLRCSPMKGHSHVYWYRQLPEEGLKFMVYLQKENIIDESGMPKERFSAEFPKEGPSILRIQQVVRGDSAAYFCASSPNGDIQYFGAGTRLSVL.

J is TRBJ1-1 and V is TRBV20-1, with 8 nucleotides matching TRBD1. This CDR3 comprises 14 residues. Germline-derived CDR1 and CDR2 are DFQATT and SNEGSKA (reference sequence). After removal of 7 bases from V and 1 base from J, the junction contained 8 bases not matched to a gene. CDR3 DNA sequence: TGCAGTGTCACACCGGACAGGGCGAACACTGAAGCTTTCTTT. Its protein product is CSVTPDRANTEAFF.

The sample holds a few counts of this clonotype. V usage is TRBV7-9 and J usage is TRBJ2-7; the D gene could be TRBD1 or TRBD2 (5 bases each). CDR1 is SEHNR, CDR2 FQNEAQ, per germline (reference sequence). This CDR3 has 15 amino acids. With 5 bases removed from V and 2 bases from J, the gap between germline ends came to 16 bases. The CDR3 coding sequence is TGTGCCAGCAGCCCCGCCGGGACGTTCGCCTACGAGCAGTACTTC. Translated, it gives CASSPAGTFAYEQYF.

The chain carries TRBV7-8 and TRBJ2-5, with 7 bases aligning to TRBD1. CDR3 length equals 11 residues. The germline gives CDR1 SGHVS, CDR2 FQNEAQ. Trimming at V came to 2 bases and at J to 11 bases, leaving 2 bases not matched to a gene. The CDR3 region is CASSLRGQQYF. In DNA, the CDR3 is TGTGCCAGCAGCTTAAGGGGGCAGCAGTACTTC.

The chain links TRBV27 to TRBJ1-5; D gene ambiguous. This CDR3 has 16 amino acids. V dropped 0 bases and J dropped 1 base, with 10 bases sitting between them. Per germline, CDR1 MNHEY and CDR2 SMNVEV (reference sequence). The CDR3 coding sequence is TGTGCCAGCAGTTTATCTTGGACGGGAAGCAATCAGCCCCAGCATTTT. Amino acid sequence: CASSLSWTGSNQPQHF.

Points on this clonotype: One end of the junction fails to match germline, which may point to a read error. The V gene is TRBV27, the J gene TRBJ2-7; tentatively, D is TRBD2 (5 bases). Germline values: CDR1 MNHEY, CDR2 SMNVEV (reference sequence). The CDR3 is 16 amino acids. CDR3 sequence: CASSLDPGNPTYGQYF. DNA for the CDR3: TGTGCCAGCAGTTTAGATCCCGGGAACCCGACCTACGGGCAGTACTTC.

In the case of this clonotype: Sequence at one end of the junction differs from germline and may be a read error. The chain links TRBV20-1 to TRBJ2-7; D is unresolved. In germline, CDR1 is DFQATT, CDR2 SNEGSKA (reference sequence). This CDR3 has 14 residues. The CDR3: CSASKSKGYYGQYF. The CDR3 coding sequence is TGCAGTGCTAGTAAGTCGAAAGGTTACTACGGGCAGTACTTC.

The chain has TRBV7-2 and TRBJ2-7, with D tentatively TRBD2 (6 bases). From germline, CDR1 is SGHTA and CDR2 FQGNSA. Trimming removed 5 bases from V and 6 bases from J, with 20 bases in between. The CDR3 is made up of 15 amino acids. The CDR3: CASSPPRELLFEQYF. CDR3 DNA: TGTGCCAGCAGCCCCCCCCGGGAGTTACTATTCGAGCAGTACTTC. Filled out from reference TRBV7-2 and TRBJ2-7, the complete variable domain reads GAGVSQSPSNKVTEKGKDVELRCDPISGHTALYWYRQSLGQGLEFLIYFQGNSAPDKSGLPSDRFSAERTGGSVSTLTIQRTQQEDSAVYLCASSPPRELLFEQYFGPGTRLTVT.

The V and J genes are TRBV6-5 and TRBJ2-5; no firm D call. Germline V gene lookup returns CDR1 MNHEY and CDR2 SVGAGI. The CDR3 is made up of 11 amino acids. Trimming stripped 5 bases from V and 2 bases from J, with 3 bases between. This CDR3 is CASSAQETQYF. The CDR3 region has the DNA TGTGCCAGCAGTGCGCAAGAGACCCAGTACTTC.

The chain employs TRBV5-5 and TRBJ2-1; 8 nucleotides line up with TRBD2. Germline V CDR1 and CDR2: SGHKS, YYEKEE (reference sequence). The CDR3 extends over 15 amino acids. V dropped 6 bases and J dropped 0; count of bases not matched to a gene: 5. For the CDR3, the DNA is TGTGCCAGCACCGAGCGGGAGAGCTCCTACAATGAGCAGTTCTTC. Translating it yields CASTERESSYNEQFF.

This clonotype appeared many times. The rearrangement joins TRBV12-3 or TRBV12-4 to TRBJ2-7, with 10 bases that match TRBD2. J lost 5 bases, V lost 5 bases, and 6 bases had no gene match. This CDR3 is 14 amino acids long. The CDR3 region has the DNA TGTGCCAGCAGTCCACTAGCGGGAATCGACGAGCAGTACTTC. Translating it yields CASSPLAGIDEQYF.

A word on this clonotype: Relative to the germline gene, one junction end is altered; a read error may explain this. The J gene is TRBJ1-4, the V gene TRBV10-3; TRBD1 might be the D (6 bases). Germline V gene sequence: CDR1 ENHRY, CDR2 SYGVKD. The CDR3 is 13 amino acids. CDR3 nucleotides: TGTGCCACTGGTGGACAGATCAATGAAAAACGGTTTTTT. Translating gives CATGGQINEKRFF.